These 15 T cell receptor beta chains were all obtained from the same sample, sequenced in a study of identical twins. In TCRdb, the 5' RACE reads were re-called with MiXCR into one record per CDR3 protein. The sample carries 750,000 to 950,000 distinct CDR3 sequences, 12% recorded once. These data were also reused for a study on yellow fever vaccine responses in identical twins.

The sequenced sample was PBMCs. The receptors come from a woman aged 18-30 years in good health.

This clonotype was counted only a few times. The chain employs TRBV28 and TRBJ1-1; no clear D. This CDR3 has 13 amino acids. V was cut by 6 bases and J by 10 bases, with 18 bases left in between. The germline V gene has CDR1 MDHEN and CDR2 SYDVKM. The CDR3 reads CASSPHVPRGAFF. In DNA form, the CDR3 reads TGTGCCAGCAGCCCCCACGTACCCCGAGGAGCTTTCTTT.

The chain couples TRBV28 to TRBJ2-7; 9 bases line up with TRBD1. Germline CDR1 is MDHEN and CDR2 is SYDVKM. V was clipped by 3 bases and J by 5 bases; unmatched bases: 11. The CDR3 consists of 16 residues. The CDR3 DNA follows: TGTGCCAGCAGTTTGGGGCCGGACAGGGGACGGAACGAGCAGTACGTC. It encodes CASSLGPDRGRNEQYV.

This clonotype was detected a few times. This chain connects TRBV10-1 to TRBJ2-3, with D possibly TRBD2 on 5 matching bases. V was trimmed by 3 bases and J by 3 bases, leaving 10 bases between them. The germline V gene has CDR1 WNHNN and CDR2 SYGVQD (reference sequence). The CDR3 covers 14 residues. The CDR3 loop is CASSDNRGTDTQYF. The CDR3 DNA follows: TGCGCCAGCAGTGATAACCGAGGGACAGATACGCAGTATTTT.

The DNA of the CDR3 is TGTGCCACCAGCAGAGATCGGGGAGTGAAGGGAACCTACGAGCAGTACGTC. Its translation is CATSRDRGVKGTYEQYV. The chain uses TRBV15 and TRBJ2-7; perhaps TRBD2 as D (5 bases). Trimming removed 0 bases at V and 2 bases at J, with 17 bases between. Per the germline V gene, CDR1 is LNHNV and CDR2 is YYDKDF (reference sequence). This CDR3 comprises 17 residues.

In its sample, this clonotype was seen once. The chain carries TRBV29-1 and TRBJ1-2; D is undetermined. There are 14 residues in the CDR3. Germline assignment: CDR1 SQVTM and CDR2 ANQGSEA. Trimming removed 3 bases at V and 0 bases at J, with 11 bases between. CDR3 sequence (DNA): TGCAGCGTTGAGCCAAGGATAGCTAACTATGGCTACACCTTC. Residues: CSVEPRIANYGYTF.

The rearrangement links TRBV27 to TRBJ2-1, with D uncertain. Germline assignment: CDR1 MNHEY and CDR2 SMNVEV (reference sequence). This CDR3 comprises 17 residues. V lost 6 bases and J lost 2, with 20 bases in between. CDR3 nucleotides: TGTGCCAGCAGGCCCCCCGGTCCTCTCATGACCTACAATGAGCAGTTCTTC. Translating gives CASRPPGPLMTYNEQFF.

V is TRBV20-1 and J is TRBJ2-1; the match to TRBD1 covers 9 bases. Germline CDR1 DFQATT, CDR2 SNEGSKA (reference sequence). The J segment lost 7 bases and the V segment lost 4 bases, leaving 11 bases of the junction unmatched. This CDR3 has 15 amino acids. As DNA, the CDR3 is TGCAGTGCTAACTTTCAGGGACAGGGATGGAATGAGCAGTTCTTC. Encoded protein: CSANFQGQGWNEQFF.

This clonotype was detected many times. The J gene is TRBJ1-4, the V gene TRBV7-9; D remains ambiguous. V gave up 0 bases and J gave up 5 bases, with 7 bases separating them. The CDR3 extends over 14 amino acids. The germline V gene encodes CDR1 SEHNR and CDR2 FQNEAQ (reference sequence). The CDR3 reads CASSLAGINEKLFF. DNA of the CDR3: TGTGCCAGCAGCTTAGCAGGGATCAATGAAAAACTGTTTTTT.

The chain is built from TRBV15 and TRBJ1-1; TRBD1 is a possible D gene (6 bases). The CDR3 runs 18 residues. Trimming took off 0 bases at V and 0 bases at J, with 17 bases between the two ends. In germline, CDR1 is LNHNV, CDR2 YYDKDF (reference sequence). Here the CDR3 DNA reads TGTGCCACCAGCAGAGACAGGACAGTACAAAGCCTGAACACTGAAGCTTTCTTT. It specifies CATSRDRTVQSLNTEAFF.

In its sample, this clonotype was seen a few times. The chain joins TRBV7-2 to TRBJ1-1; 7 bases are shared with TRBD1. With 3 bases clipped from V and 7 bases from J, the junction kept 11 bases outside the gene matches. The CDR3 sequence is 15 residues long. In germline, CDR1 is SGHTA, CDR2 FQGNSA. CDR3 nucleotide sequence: TGTGCCAGCAGCTTGACAGGGTCTTTTCCCTATGAAGCTTTCTTT. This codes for CASSLTGSFPYEAFF.

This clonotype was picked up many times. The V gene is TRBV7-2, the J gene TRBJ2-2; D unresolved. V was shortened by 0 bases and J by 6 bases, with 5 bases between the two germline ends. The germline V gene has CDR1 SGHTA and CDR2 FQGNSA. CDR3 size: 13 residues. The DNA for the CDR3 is TGTGCCAGCAGCTTAGCGATGGCCGGGGAGCTGTTTTTT. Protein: CASSLAMAGELFF.

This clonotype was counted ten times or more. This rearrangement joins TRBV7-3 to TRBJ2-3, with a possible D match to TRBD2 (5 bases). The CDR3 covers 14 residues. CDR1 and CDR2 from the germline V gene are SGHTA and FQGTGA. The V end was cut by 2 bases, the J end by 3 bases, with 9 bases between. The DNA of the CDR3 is TGTGCCAGCAGCTTAGACTACACGACAGATACGCAGTATTTT. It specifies CASSLDYTTDTQYF.

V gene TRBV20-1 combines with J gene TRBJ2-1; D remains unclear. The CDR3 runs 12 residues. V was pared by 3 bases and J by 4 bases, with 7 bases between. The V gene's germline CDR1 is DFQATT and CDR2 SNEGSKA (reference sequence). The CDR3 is CSASLGYNEQFF. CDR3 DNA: TGCAGTGCTAGTCTGGGATACAATGAGCAGTTCTTC.

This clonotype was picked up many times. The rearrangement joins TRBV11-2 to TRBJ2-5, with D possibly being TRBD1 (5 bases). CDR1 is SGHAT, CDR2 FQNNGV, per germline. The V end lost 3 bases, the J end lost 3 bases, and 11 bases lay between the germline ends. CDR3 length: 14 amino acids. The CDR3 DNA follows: TGTGCCAGCAGCTTGTCCCCACAGGAAGAGACCCAGTACTTC. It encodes CASSLSPQEETQYF.

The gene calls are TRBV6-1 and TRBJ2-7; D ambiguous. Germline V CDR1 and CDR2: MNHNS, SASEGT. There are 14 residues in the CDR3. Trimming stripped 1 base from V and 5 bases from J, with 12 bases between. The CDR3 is CASSEGPTTDEQYV. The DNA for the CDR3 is TGTGCCAGCAGTGAAGGACCAACAACTGACGAGCAGTACGTC.